The clone carrying this T cell receptor (beta chain) was found many times. Its target is not known. V was trimmed by 5 bases and J by 3 bases, leaving 11 bases between them. This CDR3 spans 14 amino acids. Germline assignment: CDR1 SGHVS and CDR2 FNYEAQ. Individual cDNA molecules each received unique molecular identifiers attached to them. TCRdb re-derived calls from the 5' RACE reads in MiXCR, one entry per CDR3 protein. The table lists around 82,000 distinct CDR3 sequences, around 11% of them singletons. The sample comes from a study of early T cells in non-severe SARS-CoV-2 infection. Across the study: From unsorted whole blood, bulk RNA was sequenced, and the chains remained unpaired.

Regarding the study as a whole: VDJdb matching skewed toward anti-spike CD8 responses, missing private and CD4 specificities.

The sequence was collected from an adult who was a healthcare worker with PCR-confirmed SARS-CoV-2 infection or an uninfected control (not recorded which). J is TRBJ2-1 and V is TRBV7-6, with D maybe TRBD2 (5 bases). Sequenced sample: whole blood. CDR3 bases: TGTGCCAGCAGCCTGGGGAGTATCTACAATGAGCAGTTCTTC. Translation: CASSLGSIYNEQFF. Full variable domain (remainder filled in from reference TRBV7-6 and TRBJ2-1): GAGVSQSPRYKVTKRGQDVALRCDPISGHVSLYWYRQALGQGPEFLTYFNYEAQQDKSGLPNDRFSAERPEGSISTLTIQRTEQRDSAMYRCASSLGSIYNEQFFGPGTRLTVL.